This T cell receptor beta chain originates from a study of vaccination and CD4 T cells after COVID-19 (dated by TCRdb to 2021 to 2024). With regard to the full study: Convalescent patients had a positive SARS-CoV-2 result on nasal swab PCR, and of these patients, nine had mild disease and one had severe disease. The convalescent cohort included six males and four females, with two Hispanic individuals, seven Caucasians, two Asians and one multiracial person. Participants got two doses of the Pfizer-BioNTech BNT162b2 vaccine (n=8) or two doses of the Moderna mRNA-1273 vaccine (n=2). Post-COVID blood samples were collected from convalescent patients a median of about 92 days after diagnosis, with a range of about 35 to 180 days. Post-vaccine blood samples were obtained a median of about 70 days after the second vaccine dose, with a range of about 12 to 241 days. Three convalescent patients were sampled both early after vaccination (day 14) and late after vaccination (days 161 to 241). For stimulating the cultures, overlapping spike peptide pools were used, derived from SARS-CoV-2 as well as from the common cold coronaviruses HCoV-NL63, HCoV-OC43 and HCoV-229E. Control cultures used a CEFX viral epitope pool as positive control, an HIV-1 Nef peptide pool as negative control, or no peptide. The spike-specific CD4+ TCR repertoire was compared before and after mRNA vaccination in about nine COVID-19 convalescent patients and a handful of infection-naive healthy vaccine recipients. General conclusions and limits of the study: Nearly all vaccine-specific clones in convalescent patients (304 of 307) were mono-reactive for SARS-CoV-2 spike rather than cross-reactive with common cold coronaviruses. Although the median number of SARS-CoV-2-reactive clonotypes went up from roughly 19 after infection to some 37 after vaccination, the increase was not significant. In convalescent patients, a median roughly 88% of post-vaccine SARS-CoV-2-reactive clones were detected only after vaccination, suggesting vaccine-specific priming. Relatively few convalescent patients were included in the study, and early timepoints after natural infection were not analyzed.

Library generation was performed with PCR. TCR sequencing of DNA from cultured CD4+ T cells used the Oncomine TCR Beta short-read assay at the Johns Hopkins FTIC core. The QIAamp micro DNA kit was used to extract genomic DNA from the cultured CD4+ T cells. Oncomine TCR Beta libraries made from cultured CD4+ T cells were pooled using unique dual indexes and sequenced on an Illumina iSeq 100. Per the source publication's procedure: Non-productive sequences were filtered out, and CDR3s that did not start with C, did not end with F or W, or were shorter than 7 amino acids were discarded. Antigen-specific clonotypes were identified with the MANAFEST web application by comparing peptide-stimulated wells with reference and other culture wells. To be called positive, a clone needed an FDR below 0.05, an odds ratio above 5, and a productive frequency above 0.1% in at least two of three replicate wells. A clonotype counted as cross-reactive if it showed significant expansion both in the SARS-CoV-2 spike wells and in at least one common cold coronavirus spike condition. Similarity between CDR3 sequences was evaluated in R version 3.6.1 using Levenshtein distances (stringdist) and unrooted phylogenetic trees (ape). TCRdb itself trimmed the public reads at Q25 with fastp, ran MiXCR and retained productive beta chains. Records with the same CDR3 protein are collapsed into one entry carrying the most frequent genes and DNA. The authors' filters were not applied to this entry. For this sample there are 20,000 to 25,000 distinct CDR3 sequences; 43% appear just once. The leading ten clones occupy under 6.5% of the sample.

The time point label for this specimen denotes: late sampling 161 to 241 days after vaccination in three convalescent patients. Taken with the paper, the label for treatment or condition translates to: approximately nine-day PBMC culture with coronavirus spike peptide pools or control peptides (ViraFEST assay). To expand antigen-specific T cells with peptide pools and then pick out the expanded clonotypes through TCR sequencing, the study relied on the ViraFEST assay. The positive SARS-CoV-2 PCR tests of the convalescent patients were dated from March to December 2020, before the Alpha, Beta and Delta variants emerged in the United States. PBMCs were cultured at 1.5 million to 2.5 million per well in IMDM supplemented with approximately 5% human AB serum and 9 to 10 IU/ml IL-2, with approximately 9.2 ug/ml peptide pools added. Half of the culture medium was replaced with fresh IL-2-containing medium on days 3 and 7. After 10 days of culture, CD4+ T cells were isolated by negative selection with the EasySep CD4+ T cell isolation kit. Ficoll-Paque Plus gradient centrifugation was used to isolate PBMCs from whole blood, and the isolated PBMCs were then either used fresh or cryopreserved at -140C. Triplicate wells were generally used for each culture condition.

V and J lose 3 bases and 8 bases, and a span of 19 bases separates them. The CDR3 runs 15 residues from the cysteine to the phenylalanine. The DNA shown is the 45-base CDR3, in frame from base 1. From the germline V gene, CDR1 is KGHSH and CDR2 is LQKENI. As for this clonotype: The target of this receptor is not known. No base qualities exist here, and no much larger clone lies one base off it.

The rearrangement combines TRBV18 with TRBJ1-2, with no reliable assignment of the D segment. This clonotype originated in a human donor who had recovered from COVID-19. Material: CD4+ T cells from blood, cultured in vitro, obtained about 7 months after SARS-CoV-2 vaccination. The CDR3 protein: CASSPVDGSLGGYTF. The base sequence is TGTGCCAGCTCACCGGTCGATGGTTCCCTGGGCGGCTACACCTTC. When the CDR3 is completed using the reference TRBV18 and TRBJ1-2 genes on either side, the full variable domain is NAGVMQNPRHLVRRRGQEARLRCSPMKGHSHVYWYRQLPEEGLKFMVYLQKENIIDESGMPKERFSAEFPKEGPSILRIQQVVRGDSAAYFCASSPVDGSLGGYTFGSGTRLTVV.